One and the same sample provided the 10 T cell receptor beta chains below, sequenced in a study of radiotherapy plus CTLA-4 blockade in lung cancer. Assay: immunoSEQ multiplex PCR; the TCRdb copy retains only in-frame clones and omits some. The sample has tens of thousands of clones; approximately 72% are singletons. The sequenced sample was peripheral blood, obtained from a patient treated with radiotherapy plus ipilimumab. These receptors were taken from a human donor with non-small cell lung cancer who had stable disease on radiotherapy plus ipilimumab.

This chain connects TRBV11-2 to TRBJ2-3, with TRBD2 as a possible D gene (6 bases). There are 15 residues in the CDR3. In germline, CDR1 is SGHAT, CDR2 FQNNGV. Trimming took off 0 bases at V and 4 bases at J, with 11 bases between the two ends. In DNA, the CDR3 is TGTGCCAGCAGCTTAGACGGAGGGAAGGCAGATACGCAGTATTTT. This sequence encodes CASSLDGGKADTQYF. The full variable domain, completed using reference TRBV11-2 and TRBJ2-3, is EAGVAQSPRYKIIEKRQSVAFWCNPISGHATLYWYQQILGQGPKLLIQFQNNGVVDDSQLPKDRFSAERLKGVDSTLKIQPAKLEDSAVYLCASSLDGGKADTQYFGPGTRLTVL.

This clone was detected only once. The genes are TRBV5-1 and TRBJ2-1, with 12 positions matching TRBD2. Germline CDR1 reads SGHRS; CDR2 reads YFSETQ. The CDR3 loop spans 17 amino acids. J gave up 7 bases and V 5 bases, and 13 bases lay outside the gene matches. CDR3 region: CASRAGFSSGGENEQFF. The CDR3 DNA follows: TGCGCCAGCAGGGCTGGGTTTTCTAGCGGGGGGGAGAATGAGCAGTTCTTC.

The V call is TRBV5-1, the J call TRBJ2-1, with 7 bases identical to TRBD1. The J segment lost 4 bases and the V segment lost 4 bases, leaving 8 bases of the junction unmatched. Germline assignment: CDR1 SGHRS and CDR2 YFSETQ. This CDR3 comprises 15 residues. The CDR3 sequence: CASSQGGSLYNEQFF. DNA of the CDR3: TGCGCCAGCAGCCAAGGGGGCTCCCTTTACAATGAGCAGTTCTTC.

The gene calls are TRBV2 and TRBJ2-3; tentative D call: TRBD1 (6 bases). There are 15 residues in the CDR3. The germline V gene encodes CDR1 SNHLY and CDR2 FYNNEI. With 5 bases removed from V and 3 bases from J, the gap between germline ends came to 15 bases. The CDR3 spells CASSSVRRGTDTQYF. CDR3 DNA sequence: TGTGCCAGCAGTTCGGTCCGAAGGGGGACAGATACGCAGTATTTT.

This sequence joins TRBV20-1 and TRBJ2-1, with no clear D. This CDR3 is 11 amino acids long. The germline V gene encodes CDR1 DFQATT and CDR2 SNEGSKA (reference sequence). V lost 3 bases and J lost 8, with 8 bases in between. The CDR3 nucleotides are TGCAGTGCTAGTAGAACCGATGAGCAGTTCTTC. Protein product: CSASRTDEQFF.

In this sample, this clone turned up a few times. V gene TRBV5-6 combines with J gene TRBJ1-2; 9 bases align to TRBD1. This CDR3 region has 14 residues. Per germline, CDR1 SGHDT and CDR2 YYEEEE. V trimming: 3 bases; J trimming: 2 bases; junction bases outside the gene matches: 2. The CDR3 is CASSSGQGNYGYTF. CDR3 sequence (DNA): TGTGCCAGCAGCTCCGGACAGGGGAACTATGGCTACACCTTC.

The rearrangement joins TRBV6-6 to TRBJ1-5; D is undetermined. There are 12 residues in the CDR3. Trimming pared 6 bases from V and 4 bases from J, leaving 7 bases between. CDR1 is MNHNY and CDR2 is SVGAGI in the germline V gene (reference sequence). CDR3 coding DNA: TGTGCCAGCAGCCCCCCTAATCAGCCCCAGCATTTT. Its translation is CASSPPNQPQHF.

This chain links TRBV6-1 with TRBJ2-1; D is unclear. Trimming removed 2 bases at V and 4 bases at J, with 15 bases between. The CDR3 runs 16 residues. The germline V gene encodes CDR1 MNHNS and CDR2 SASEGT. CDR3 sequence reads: CASSEQVNLFYNEQFF. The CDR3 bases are TGTGCCAGCAGTGAACAGGTCAACCTCTTTTACAATGAGCAGTTCTTC.

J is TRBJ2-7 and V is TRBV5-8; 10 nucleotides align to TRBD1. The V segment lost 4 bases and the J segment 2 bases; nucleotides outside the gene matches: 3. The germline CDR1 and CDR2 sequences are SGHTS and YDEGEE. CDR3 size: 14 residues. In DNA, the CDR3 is TGTGCCAGCAGCCGTGGACAGGGGGCCTACGAGCAGTACTTC. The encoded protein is CASSRGQGAYEQYF. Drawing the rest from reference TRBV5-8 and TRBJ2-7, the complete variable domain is EAGVTQSPTHLIKTRGQQATLRCSPISGHTSVYWYQQALGLGLQFLLWYDEGEERNRGNFPPRFSGRQFPNYSSELNVNALELEDSALYLCASSRGQGAYEQYFGPGTRLTVT.

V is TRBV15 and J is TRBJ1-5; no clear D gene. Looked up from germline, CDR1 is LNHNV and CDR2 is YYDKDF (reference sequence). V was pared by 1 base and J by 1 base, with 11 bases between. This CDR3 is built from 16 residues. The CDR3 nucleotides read TGTGCCACCAGCAGAGTCCGGGGAGGGAGCAATCAGCCCCAGCATTTT. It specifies CATSRVRGGSNQPQHF.